This T cell receptor beta chain stems from a study of CD8+CD57+ T cells in acquired aplastic anemia. The V gene's germline CDR1 is LNHDA and CDR2 SQIVND (reference sequence). V shed 3 bases and J shed 8 bases, with 11 bases lying between them. This CDR3 comprises 14 residues. About this clonotype: Antigen specificity is unknown.

CDR3 and TCR beta VDJ profiling relied on genomic DNA as the template. TCRdb independently ran MiXCR on the reads; one entry per CDR3 protein. The data show roughly 86,000 distinct CDR3 sequences, about 45% seen once. Study observations and caveats: Shared by patients and controls, 25 to 30 CD8+ CDR3s were abundant in patients.

The chain uses TRBV19 and TRBJ1-6; D uncertain. The receptor was isolated from a human donor in good health, serving as a control. The sequencing input was sorted CD4+, CD8+, or CD8+CD57+ T cells (not recorded which) from PBMCs. CDR3 region: CASSIREADSPLHF. The DNA for the CDR3 is TGTGCCAGTAGTATCCGAGAAGCCGATTCACCCCTCCACTTT.